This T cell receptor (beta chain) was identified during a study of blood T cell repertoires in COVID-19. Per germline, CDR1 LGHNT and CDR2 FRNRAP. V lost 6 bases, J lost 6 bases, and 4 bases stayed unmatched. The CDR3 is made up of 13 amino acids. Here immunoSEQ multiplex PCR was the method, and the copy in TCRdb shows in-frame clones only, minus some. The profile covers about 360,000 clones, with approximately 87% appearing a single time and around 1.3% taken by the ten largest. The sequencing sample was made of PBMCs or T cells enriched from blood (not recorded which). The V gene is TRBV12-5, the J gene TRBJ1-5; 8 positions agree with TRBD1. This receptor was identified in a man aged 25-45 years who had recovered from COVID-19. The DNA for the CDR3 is TGTGCTAGTGGACCAGGGGGCGGTCAGCCCCAGCATTTT. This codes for CASGPGGGQPQHF.